This T cell receptor (beta chain) was documented in a study of Graves' ophthalmopathy and Graves' hyperthyroidism. Study-level results: Between ophthalmopathy and stable hyperthyroidism, a 13-signature model drew a separation with around 86% sensitivity and 70% to 84% specificity.

With respect to this clonotype: Its specificity is not known.

Beta-chain TCR CDR3 regions were amplified from RNA transcripts. Amplification began with first-round RT-PCR using HTBI primers, then second-round multiplex PCR was performed. A single record per CDR3 protein comes from TCRdb applying MiXCR to the multiplex PCR reads. The sample includes approximately 380,000 distinct CDR3 sequences, approximately 21% of them seen just once. This receptor was obtained from a woman between 18 and 29 years old with stable Graves' hyperthyroidism. The specimen sequenced was peripheral blood.

CDR3 DNA sequence: TGTGCCAGCAGTTTTCACGGGAGTTTAAACGAGCAGTACTTC. Encoded protein: CASSFHGSLNEQYF. This chain connects TRBV28 to TRBJ2-7, with D possibly being TRBD2 (6 bases). The germline V gene has CDR1 MDHEN and CDR2 SYDVKM. The CDR3 has 14 residues. V lost 3 bases to trimming and J lost 5 bases, with 14 bases between them. Together with reference TRBV28 and TRBJ2-7, the CDR3 gives the full variable domain: DVKVTQSSRYLVKRTGEKVFLECVQDMDHENMFWYRQDPGLGLRLIYFSYDVKMKEKGDIPEGYSVSREKKERFSLILESASTNQTSMYLCASSFHGSLNEQYFGPGTRLTVT.